Each of the 4 T cell receptor beta chains below was sequenced from the same sample in a study of shared clonotypes between healthy human individuals. The repertoire was sequenced with immunoSEQ multiplex PCR; TCRdb's copy has only in-frame clones and lacks some. This sample has about 1 million clones, with about 75% found just once. Source material: memory CD4+ T cells sorted from blood. Subset here: CD45RA-negative fraction. These receptors all stem from a young man in good health.

About this clone: The junction and the germline gene differ at one end; a read error may be behind it. The rearrangement joins TRBV7-8 to TRBJ2-7, with 12 bases aligning to TRBD1. CDR1 and CDR2 from the germline V gene are SGHVS and FQNEAQ. The CDR3 consists of 18 residues. CDR3 bases: TGTGCCAGCAGCGTAGCGGGACAGGGGGCGGTTCCGGCCTACGAGCAGTACTTC. Its translation: CASSVAGQGAVPAYEQYF.

This rearrangement joins TRBV18 to TRBJ2-1; D gene uncertain. The V gene's germline CDR1 is KGHSH and CDR2 LQKENI. V was shortened by 6 bases and J by 8 bases, with 17 bases between the two germline ends. The CDR3 consists of 14 residues. CDR3: CASSQRTRVDEQFF. The CDR3 nucleotides are TGTGCCAGCTCTCAACGAACCCGGGTCGATGAGCAGTTCTTC.

This sequence joins TRBV28 and TRBJ2-7; 11 bases align to TRBD1. Unmatched junction bases numbered 10, after V lost 3 bases and J lost 12 bases. Germline V gene data show CDR1 as MDHEN and CDR2 as SYDVKM. CDR3 length equals 14 residues. This chain's CDR3 is CASSLSPGQGVMYF. The CDR3 DNA reads TGTGCCAGCAGTTTGTCGCCGGGACAGGGGGTCATGTACTTC.

The rearrangement joins TRBV7-9 to TRBJ2-5; 9 bases line up with TRBD1. Germline V gene data show CDR1 as SEHNR and CDR2 as FQNEAQ (reference sequence). Trimming at V came to 5 bases and at J to 3 bases, leaving 7 bases not matched to a gene. This CDR3 spans 15 amino acids. CDR3 sequence reads: CASSTGDRVEETQYF. The CDR3 nucleotides read TGTGCCAGCAGCACGGGGGACAGGGTCGAAGAGACCCAGTACTTC.